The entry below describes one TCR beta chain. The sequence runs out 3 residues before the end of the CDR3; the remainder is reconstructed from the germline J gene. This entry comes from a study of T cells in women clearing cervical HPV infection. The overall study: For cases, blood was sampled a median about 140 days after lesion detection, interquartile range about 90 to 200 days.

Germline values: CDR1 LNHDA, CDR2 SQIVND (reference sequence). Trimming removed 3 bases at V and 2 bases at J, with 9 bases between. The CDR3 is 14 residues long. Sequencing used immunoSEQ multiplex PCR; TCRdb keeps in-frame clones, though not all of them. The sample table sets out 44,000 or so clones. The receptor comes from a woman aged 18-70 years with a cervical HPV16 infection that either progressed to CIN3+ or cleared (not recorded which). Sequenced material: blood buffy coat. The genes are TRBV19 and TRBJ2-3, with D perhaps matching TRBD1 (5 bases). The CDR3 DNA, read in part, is TGTGCCAGTAGTATTTCACAGGCCACAGATACG. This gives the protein CASSISQATDT. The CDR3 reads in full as CASSISQATDTQYF.